This TCR beta chain was captured in a study of response to subunit inactivated influenza vaccine. Study observations and caveats: Each seasonal influenza vaccination recruits few new T cells, the authors suggested.

This clonotype was counted many times. The antigen is unknown. One entry per CDR3 protein, called by TCRdb with MiXCR from the RT-PCR reads. Of hundreds of thousands of distinct CDR3 sequences in the sample, 15% to 19% were seen once. The CDR3 consists of 15 residues. The germline V gene encodes CDR1 MNHNS and CDR2 SASEGT. V dropped 5 bases and J dropped 0 bases, with 13 bases sitting between them. The chain recombines TRBV6-1 with TRBJ1-2; a weak D match, TRBD1 (5 bases). The sample consisted of PBMCs from blood, taken about 13 days after vaccination. This receptor was obtained from a man aged 50-60 years who received an inactivated influenza vaccine. The CDR3 nucleotides are TGTGCCAGCAGTAGAACGGGACTCGCTAACTATGGCTACACCTTC. It translates to CASSRTGLANYGYTF.